The source of this TCR beta chain is a study of T cell repertoires in cytomegalovirus infection. Background on the study: CMV infection together with matching HLA type was indicated by public TCR beta signatures. General study points: Summed public TCR beta family frequency identified CMV carriers bearing the relevant HLA. Dominating the ex vivo response were TCR beta clonotypes that were CMV-specific and HLA-C-restricted.

Details on this clonotype: The antigen is unknown.

TCRdb redid the calling of the reads with MiXCR, one entry per CDR3 protein. Altogether about 300,000 distinct CDR3 sequences are present, 25% being singletons, with the ten largest covering around 14%. The CDR3 covers 17 residues. With 2 bases clipped from V and 7 bases from J, the junction kept 12 bases outside the gene matches. The germline V gene encodes CDR1 MNHNY and CDR2 SVGAGI (reference sequence). The chain recombines TRBV6-6 with TRBJ2-1, with 9 bases fitting TRBD1. This clonotype originated in a human donor in good health (CMV status not recorded). Some clones in this sample may be carry-over from other donors' samples. The source material was PBMCs. CDR3 in DNA: TGTGCCAGCAGTTACGTAGTCCTCCGGGACAGGGCTAATGAGCAGTTCTTC. It encodes CASSYVVLRDRANEQFF.